This T cell receptor beta chain was profiled in a study of Graves' ophthalmopathy and Graves' hyperthyroidism. About the study: In this cohort's terms, stable hyperthyroidism meant no ophthalmopathy by 18 months of follow-up.

Other autoimmune diseases, uncontrolled infections, pregnancy or lactation excluded patients from enrollment. Trimming cost V 4 bases and J 2 bases; bases outside gene matches: 7. CDR1 and CDR2 (germline): ENHRY, SYGVKD. The CDR3 consists of 15 residues. This clonotype turned up a few times. The antigen is unknown. Study-wide results and caveats: A model built from 13 signatures distinguished ophthalmopathy from stable hyperthyroidism with 85% to 90% sensitivity and about 80% specificity. Blood shared most expanded thyroid clonotypes above 0.001 frequency.

As the template, RNA transcripts were used to amplify TCR beta CDR3 regions. The library came from an HTBI-primed first-round RT-PCR and a second-round multiplex PCR. A single record per CDR3 protein comes from TCRdb applying MiXCR to the multiplex PCR reads. Of 1 million to 1.3 million distinct CDR3 sequences listed, about 35% are singletons. The specimen was peripheral blood or thyroid tissue (not recorded which). The J gene is TRBJ2-5, the V gene TRBV10-3, with 7 bases lining up with TRBD1. The TCR sequence derives from an adult man with Graves' hyperthyroidism. The CDR3 DNA is TGTGCCATCAGTGGTTACAGGGGCCCACAAGAGACCCAGTACTTC. As protein: CAISGYRGPQETQYF.